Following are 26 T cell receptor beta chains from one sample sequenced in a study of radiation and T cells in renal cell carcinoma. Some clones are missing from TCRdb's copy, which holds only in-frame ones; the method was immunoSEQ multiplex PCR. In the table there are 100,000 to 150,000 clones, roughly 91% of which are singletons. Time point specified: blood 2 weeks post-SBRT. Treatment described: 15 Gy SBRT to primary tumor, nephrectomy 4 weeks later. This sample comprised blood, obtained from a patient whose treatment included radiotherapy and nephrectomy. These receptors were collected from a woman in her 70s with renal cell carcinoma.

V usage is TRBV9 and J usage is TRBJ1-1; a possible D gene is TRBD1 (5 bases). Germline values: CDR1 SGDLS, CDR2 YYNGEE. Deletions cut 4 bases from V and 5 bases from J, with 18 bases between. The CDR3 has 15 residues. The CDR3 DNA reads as TGTGCCAGCAGCCCCCGGGGGGGTGAGGGGACTGAAGCTTTCTTT. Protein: CASSPRGGEGTEAFF.

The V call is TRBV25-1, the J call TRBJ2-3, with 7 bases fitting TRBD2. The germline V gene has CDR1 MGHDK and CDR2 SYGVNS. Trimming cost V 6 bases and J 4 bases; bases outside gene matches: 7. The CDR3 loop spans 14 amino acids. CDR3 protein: CASSPGGVSDTQYF. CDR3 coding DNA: TGTGCCAGCAGCCCGGGGGGTGTTTCAGATACGCAGTATTTT.

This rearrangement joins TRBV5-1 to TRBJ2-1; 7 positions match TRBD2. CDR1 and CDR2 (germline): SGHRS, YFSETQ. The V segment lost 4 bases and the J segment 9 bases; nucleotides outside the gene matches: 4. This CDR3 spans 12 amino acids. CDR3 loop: CASSLGLPEQFF. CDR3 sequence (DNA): TGCGCCAGCAGCCTGGGACTACCTGAGCAGTTCTTC.

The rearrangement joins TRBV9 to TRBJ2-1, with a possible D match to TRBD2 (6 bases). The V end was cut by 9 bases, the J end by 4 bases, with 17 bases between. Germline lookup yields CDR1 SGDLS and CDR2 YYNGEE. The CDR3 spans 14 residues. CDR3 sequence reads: CATPSEGTYNEQFF. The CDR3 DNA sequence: TGTGCCACCCCTTCGGAGGGGACGTACAATGAGCAGTTCTTC.

DNA for the CDR3: TGTGCCAGCTCACTCGACCACCAGGCGACTAATGAAAAACTGTTTTTT. Protein product: CASSLDHQATNEKLFF. The chain links TRBV18 to TRBJ1-4; no clear D. CDR1 and CDR2 from the germline V gene are KGHSH and LQKENI. This CDR3 is 16 amino acids long. The V and J ends lost 4 bases and 2 bases respectively, with 14 bases between them.

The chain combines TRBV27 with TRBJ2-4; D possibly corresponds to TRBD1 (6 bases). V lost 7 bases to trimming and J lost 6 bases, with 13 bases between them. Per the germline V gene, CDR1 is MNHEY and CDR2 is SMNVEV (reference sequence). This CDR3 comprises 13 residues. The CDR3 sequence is CASNQGHGNIQYF. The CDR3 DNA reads TGTGCCAGCAACCAGGGACATGGAAACATTCAGTACTTC.

CDR3 bases: TGTGCCTGGAGTGGAAGCTCCTATAATTCACCCCTCCACTTT. Protein product: CAWSGSSYNSPLHF. The rearrangement joins TRBV30 to TRBJ1-6; D is undetermined. This CDR3 has 14 amino acids. V lost 1 base, J lost 0 bases, and 4 bases lay in between. CDR1 is GTSNPN, CDR2 SVGIG, per germline (reference sequence).

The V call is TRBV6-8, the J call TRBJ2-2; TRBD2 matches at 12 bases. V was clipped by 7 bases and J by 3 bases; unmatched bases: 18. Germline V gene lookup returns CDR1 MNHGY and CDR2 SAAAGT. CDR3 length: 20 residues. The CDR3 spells CASNQLNLAGGQFDTGELFF. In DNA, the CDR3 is TGTGCCAGCAACCAGTTGAATCTAGCGGGGGGGCAGTTTGACACCGGGGAGCTGTTTTTT.

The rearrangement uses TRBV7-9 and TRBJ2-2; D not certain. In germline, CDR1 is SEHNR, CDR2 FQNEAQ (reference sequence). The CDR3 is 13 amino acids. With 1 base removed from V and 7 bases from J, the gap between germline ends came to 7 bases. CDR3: CASSLGEVGELFF. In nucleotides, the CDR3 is TGTGCCAGCAGCTTAGGGGAAGTCGGGGAGCTGTTTTTT.

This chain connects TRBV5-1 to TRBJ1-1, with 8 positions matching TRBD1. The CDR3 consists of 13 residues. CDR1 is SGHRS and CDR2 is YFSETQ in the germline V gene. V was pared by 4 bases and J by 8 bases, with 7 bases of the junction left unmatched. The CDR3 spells CASSPDRAEEAFF. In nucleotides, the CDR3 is TGCGCCAGCAGCCCGGACAGGGCGGAAGAAGCTTTCTTT.

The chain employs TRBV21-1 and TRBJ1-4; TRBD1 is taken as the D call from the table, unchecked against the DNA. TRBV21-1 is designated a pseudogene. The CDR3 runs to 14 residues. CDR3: CASRHNATNEKLFF. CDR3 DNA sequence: TGTGCCAGCAGGCACAACGCAACTAATGAAAAACTGTTTTTT.

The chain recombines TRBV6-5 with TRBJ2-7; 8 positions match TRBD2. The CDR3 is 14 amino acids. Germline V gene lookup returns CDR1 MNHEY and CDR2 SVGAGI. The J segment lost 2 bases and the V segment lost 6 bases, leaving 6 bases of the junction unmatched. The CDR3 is CASSRSGVAYEQYF. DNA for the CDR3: TGTGCCAGCAGCCGTAGCGGGGTCGCCTACGAGCAGTACTTC.

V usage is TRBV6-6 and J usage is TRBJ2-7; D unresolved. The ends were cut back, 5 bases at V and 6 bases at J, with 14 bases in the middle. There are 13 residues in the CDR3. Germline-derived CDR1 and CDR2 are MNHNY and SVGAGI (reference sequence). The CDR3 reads CASSQTPVGEQYF. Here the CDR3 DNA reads TGTGCCAGCAGTCAAACACCGGTTGGCGAGCAGTACTTC.

The CDR3 is CAWSGGARETQYF. CDR3 sequence (DNA): TGTGCCTGGAGTGGCGGTGCTAGGGAGACCCAGTACTTC. This sequence joins TRBV30 and TRBJ2-5; D is unclear. Per germline, CDR1 GTSNPN and CDR2 SVGIG (reference sequence). CDR3 length: 13 amino acids. V dropped 1 base and J dropped 5 bases, with 11 bases sitting between them.

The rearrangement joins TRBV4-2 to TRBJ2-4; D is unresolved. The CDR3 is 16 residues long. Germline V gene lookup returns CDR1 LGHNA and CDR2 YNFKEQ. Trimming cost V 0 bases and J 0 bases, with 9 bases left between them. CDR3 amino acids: CASSQDVGLAKNIQYF. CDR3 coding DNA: TGTGCCAGCAGCCAAGATGTCGGCCTAGCCAAAAACATTCAGTACTTC.

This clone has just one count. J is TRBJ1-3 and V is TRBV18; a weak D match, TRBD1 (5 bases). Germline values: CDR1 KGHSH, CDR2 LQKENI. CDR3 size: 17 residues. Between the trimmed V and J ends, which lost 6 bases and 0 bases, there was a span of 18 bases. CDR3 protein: CASSQTGGSYSGNTIYF. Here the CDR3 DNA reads TGTGCCAGCTCCCAAACAGGTGGTTCTTACTCTGGAAACACCATATATTTT.

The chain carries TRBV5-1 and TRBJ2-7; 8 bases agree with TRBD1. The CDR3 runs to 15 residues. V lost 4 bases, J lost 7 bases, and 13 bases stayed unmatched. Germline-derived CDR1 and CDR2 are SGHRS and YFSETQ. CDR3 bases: TGCGCCAGCAGCGGGACCGGACAGGGCTTTGAAGAGCAGTACTTC. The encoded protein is CASSGTGQGFEEQYF. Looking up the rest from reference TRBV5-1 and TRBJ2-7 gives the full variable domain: KAGVTQTPRYLIKTRGQQVTLSCSPISGHRSVSWYQQTPGQGLQFLFEYFSETQRNKGNFPGRFSGRQFSNSRSEMNVSTLELGDSALYLCASSGTGQGFEEQYFGPGTRLTVT.

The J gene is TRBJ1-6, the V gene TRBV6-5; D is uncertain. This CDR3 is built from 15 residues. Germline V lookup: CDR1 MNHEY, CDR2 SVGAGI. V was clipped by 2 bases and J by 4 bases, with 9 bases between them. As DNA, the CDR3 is TGTGCCAGCAGTTACCGTCCAGCGTATAATTCACCCCTCCACTTT. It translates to CASSYRPAYNSPLHF.

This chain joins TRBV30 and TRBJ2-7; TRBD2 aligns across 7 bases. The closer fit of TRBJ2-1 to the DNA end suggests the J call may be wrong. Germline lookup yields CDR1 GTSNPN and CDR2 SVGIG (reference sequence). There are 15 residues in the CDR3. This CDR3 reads CAWKSKASGGYEQFF. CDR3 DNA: TGTGCCTGGAAATCAAAGGCTAGCGGAGGCTATGAGCAGTTCTTC.

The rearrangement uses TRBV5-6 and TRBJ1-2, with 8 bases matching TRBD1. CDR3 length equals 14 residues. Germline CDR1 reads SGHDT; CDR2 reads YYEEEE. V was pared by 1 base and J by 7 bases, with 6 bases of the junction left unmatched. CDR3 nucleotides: TGTGCCAGCAGCTTGCCGGACAGGGAAGGTGGCTACACCTTC. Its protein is CASSLPDREGGYTF.

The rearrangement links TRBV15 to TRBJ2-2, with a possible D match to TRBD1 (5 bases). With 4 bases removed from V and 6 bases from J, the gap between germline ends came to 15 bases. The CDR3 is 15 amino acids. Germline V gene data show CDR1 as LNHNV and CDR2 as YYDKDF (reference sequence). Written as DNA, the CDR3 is TGTGCCACCAGCAATCAGGGCAGGCGTCCCGGGGAGCTGTTTTTT. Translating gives CATSNQGRRPGELFF.

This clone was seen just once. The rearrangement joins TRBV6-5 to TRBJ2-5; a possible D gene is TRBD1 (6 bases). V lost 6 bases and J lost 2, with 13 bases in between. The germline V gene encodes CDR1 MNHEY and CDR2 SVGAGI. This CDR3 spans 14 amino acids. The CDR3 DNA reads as TGTGCCAGCAGCCCTAGGACAGTTCAAGAGACCCAGTACTTC. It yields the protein CASSPRTVQETQYF.

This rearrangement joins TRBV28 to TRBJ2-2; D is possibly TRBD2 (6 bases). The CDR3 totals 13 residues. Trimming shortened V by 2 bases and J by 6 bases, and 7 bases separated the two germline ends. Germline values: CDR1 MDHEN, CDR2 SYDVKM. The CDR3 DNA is TGTGCCAGCAGTTTACCGGGGGCCGGGGAGCTGTTTTTT. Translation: CASSLPGAGELFF.

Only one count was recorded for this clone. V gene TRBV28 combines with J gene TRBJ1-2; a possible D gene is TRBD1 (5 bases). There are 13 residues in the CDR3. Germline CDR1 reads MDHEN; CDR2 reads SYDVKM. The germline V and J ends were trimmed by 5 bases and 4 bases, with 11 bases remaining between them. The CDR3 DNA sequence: TGTGCCAGCAGTCAGGGCCCGATCTATGGCTACACCTTC. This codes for CASSQGPIYGYTF.

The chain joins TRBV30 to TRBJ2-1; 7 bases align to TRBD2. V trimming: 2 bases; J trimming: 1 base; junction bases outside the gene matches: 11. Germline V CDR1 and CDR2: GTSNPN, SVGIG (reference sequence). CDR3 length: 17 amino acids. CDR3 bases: TGTGCCTGGAGTATTCCCCTGGGGGGGGGATCCTACAATGAGCAGTTCTTC. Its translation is CAWSIPLGGGSYNEQFF.

CDR3 nucleotide sequence: TGCGCCAGCAGCTTGGATAGCAACAATGAGCAGTTCTTC. The encoded protein is CASSLDSNNEQFF. This chain links TRBV5-1 with TRBJ2-1; D gene unclear. Trimming left V 0 bases short and J 5 bases short, with 6 bases between. There are 13 residues in the CDR3. Looked up from germline, CDR1 is SGHRS and CDR2 is YFSETQ. The full variable domain, in which reference TRBV5-1 and TRBJ2-1 provide the parts outside the CDR3, is KAGVTQTPRYLIKTRGQQVTLSCSPISGHRSVSWYQQTPGQGLQFLFEYFSETQRNKGNFPGRFSGRQFSNSRSEMNVSTLELGDSALYLCASSLDSNNEQFFGPGTRLTVL.